This is a list of T cell receptor beta chains from one sample in a study of blood T cell repertoires in COVID-19. Sequencing was performed with immunoSEQ multiplex PCR; in TCRdb, only in-frame clones are kept and a portion is missing. The table records 300,000 to 400,000 clones, 89% of them present only once. The sequencing input was peripheral blood. These receptors originate from a woman aged 25 to 39 with COVID-19, enrolled during active disease. The CDR3 runs from the conserved cysteine through the conserved F or W. Each record gives: clone size, D gene, V gene, J gene, CDR3 protein, CDR3 DNA. The D gene is left open where the match is weak. Not all rows give a size; the values are once, few, many and, for expanded clones, a class.

>-|-|TRBV5-8|TRBJ1-2
CASSSGQSLNYGYTF
TGTGCCAGCAGCAGCGGACAGTCCCTCAACTATGGCTACACCTTC
>-|-|TRBV3-1/TRBV3-2|TRBJ1-3
CASSQGTVSSGNTIYF
TGTGCCAGCAGCCAAGGGACAGTCTCCTCTGGAAACACCATATATTTT
>few|-|TRBV27|TRBJ1-5
CASSPKTGLPQPQHF
TGTGCCAGCAGTCCTAAAACAGGCCTCCCCCAGCCCCAGCATTTT
>-|-|TRBV7-9|TRBJ1-3
CASSSGGGRRNTIYF
TGTGCCAGCAGCTCGGGAGGGGGACGGCGAAACACCATATATTTT
>-|-|TRBV5-1|TRBJ2-5
CASSRRTDKETQYF
TGCGCCAGCAGCCGAAGGACGGACAAAGAGACCCAGTACTTC
>-|-|TRBV5-6|TRBJ2-3
CASSLSRLTDTQYF
TGTGCCAGCAGCCTTAGCCGACTCACAGATACGCAGTATTTT
>-|-|TRBV4-1|TRBJ2-7
CASSQVFGSYEQYF
TGCGCCAGCAGCCAAGTTTTCGGTTCCTACGAGCAGTACTTC
>-|TRBD1|TRBV6-5|TRBJ1-2
CASRDRAHYGYTF
TGTGCCAGCCGGGACAGGGCACACTATGGCTACACCTTC
>-|-|TRBV3-1/TRBV3-2|TRBJ2-7
CASSQGGREQYF
TGTGCCAGCAGCCAAGGGGGGCGCGAGCAGTACTTC
>-|TRBD1|TRBV19|TRBJ1-2
CASSRDSELNYGYTF
TGTGCCAGTAGTAGGGACAGCGAACTTAACTATGGCTACACCTTC
>-|TRBD2|TRBV28|TRBJ2-2
CASRKPSGAGTGELFF
TGTGCCAGCAGAAAACCTAGCGGGGCGGGGACCGGGGAGCTGTTTTTT
>-|TRBD1|TRBV7-2|TRBJ1-5
CASSLEVDRIQHF
TGTGCCAGCAGCTTAGAAGTGGACAGGATCCAGCATTTT
>-|-|TRBV12-5|TRBJ1-1
CASGLVLGGLNTEAFF
TGTGCTAGTGGTTTGGTACTTGGAGGGTTGAACACTGAAGCTTTCTTT
>once|TRBD1|TRBV28|TRBJ1-2
CASTVDRSLGYTF
TGTGCCAGCACCGTGGACAGGAGCCTCGGCTACACCTTC
>-|TRBD2|TRBV2|TRBJ2-3
CASSPFTSGTDTQYF
TGTGCCAGCAGTCCTTTTACTAGCGGAACAGATACGCAGTATTTT
>-|TRBD1|TRBV6-5|TRBJ2-1
CASSPDRGDEQFF
TGTGCCAGCAGCCCCGACAGGGGTGATGAGCAGTTCTTC
>-|-|TRBV28|TRBJ2-7
CASSPQAYEQYF
TGTGCCAGCAGTCCACAGGCCTACGAGCAGTACTTC
>once|TRBD2|TRBV10-1|TRBJ2-3
CASSDRGGVGDTQYF
TGCGCCAGCAGTGATCGCGGGGGGGTCGGTGATACGCAGTATTTT
>once|TRBD2|TRBV13|TRBJ2-1
CASSYLTSGSYNEQFF
TGTGCCAGCAGCTACCTCACCAGCGGGAGTTACAATGAGCAGTTCTTC
>-|-|TRBV28|TRBJ2-3
CASSQPSPGGTQYF
TGTGCCAGCAGTCAACCCTCCCCCGGGGGTACGCAGTATTTT
>-|TRBD2|TRBV5-4|TRBJ2-7
CASPPASGTLRQYF
TGTGCCAGCCCCCCCGCTAGCGGTACTCTAAGGCAGTACTTC
>-|TRBD2|TRBV10-3|TRBJ2-5
CAISGLAGGETQYF
TGTGCCATCAGTGGTCTAGCGGGAGGCGAGACCCAGTACTTC
>once|-|TRBV19|TRBJ1-5
CASSTPGQYSNQPQHF
TGTGCCAGTAGTACCCCCGGACAGTATAGCAATCAGCCCCAGCATTTT
>-|-|TRBV18|TRBJ2-1
CASSPQEWDEQFF
TGTGCCAGCTCACCACAGGAGTGGGATGAGCAGTTCTTC
>-|TRBD1|TRBV5-1|TRBJ1-6
CASRGTGNSPLHF
TGCGCCAGCAGAGGGACAGGGAATTCACCCCTCCACTTT
>-|TRBD1|TRBV7-9|TRBJ2-5
CASRSDRYQETQYF
TGTGCCAGCAGATCGGACAGGTACCAAGAGACCCAGTACTTC
>-|TRBD1|TRBV27|TRBJ1-2
CASSTRGQGTNYGYTF
TGTGCCAGCAGTACCCGCGGACAGGGGACTAACTATGGCTACACCTTC
>-|TRBD1|TRBV19|TRBJ1-5
CASRTGSWPQHF
TGTGCCAGTAGGACAGGGTCATGGCCCCAGCATTTT
>-|-|TRBV11-2|TRBJ1-6
CASSLGLRDNSPLHF
TGTGCCAGCAGCTTAGGTCTGAGGGACAACTCACCCCTCCACTTT
>-|-|TRBV5-6|TRBJ1-4
CASSPAGTNEKLFF
TGTGCCAGCAGTCCCGCGGGAACTAATGAAAAACTGTTTTTT
>once|-|TRBV19|TRBJ1-4
CASSTTGGGEKLFF
TGTGCCAGTAGTACCACTGGGGGCGGTGAAAAACTGTTTTTT
>-|-|TRBV6-1|TRBJ2-5
CASSEAGASGETQYF
TGTGCCAGCAGTGAAGCGGGGGCATCTGGAGAGACCCAGTACTTC